The present TCR beta chain was sequenced within a study of blood T cells in healthy people across ages. Points from the study as a whole: Unsorted PBMCs ruled out conclusive naive versus antigen-experienced comparison. The study lacked donor CMV status, which possibly confounded expanded clonotype changes. More naive CD4+ cells and higher diversity were found in long-lived than in aged donors.

Caucasian individuals from Russia who were healthy and aged roughly 6 to 95 acted as donors. The CDR3 sequence is 15 residues long. Between the trimmed V and J ends, which lost 7 bases and 1 base, there was a span of 16 bases. As to this clonotype: Its antigen is undetermined.

For the second PCR, which ran for 7 to 11 cycles, a sample-barcoded 5' primer and a J-beta primer mix were used. TCRdb re-derived calls from the 5' RACE reads in MiXCR, one entry per CDR3 protein. This repertoire shows 1.5 million to 2 million distinct CDR3 sequences, roughly 50% found once; its top ten account for approximately 2.1%. The clonotype originates from a woman in her thirties or forties in good health. The gene calls are TRBV12-3 or TRBV12-4 and TRBJ1-1; D not certain. Input material: blood. For the CDR3, the DNA is TGTGCCAGCACCCTCCCGGCCGCGGGGAACACTGAAGCTTTCTTT. Amino acids: CASTLPAAGNTEAFF.